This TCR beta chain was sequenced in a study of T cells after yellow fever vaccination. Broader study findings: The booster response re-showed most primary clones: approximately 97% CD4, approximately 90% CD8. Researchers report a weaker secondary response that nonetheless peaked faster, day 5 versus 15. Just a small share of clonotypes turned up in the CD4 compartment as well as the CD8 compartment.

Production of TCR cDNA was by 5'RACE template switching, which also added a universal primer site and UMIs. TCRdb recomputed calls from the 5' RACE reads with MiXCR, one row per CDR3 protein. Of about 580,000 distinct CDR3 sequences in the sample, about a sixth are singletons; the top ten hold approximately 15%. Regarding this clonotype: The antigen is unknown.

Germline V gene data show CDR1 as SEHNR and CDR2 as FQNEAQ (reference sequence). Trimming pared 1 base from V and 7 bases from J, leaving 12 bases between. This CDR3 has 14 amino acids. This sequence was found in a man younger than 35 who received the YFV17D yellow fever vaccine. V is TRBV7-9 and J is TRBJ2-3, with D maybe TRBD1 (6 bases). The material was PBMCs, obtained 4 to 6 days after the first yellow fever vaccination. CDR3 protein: CASSLVGTTNTQYF. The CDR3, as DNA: TGTGCCAGCAGCTTAGTAGGGACAACGAATACGCAGTATTTT.